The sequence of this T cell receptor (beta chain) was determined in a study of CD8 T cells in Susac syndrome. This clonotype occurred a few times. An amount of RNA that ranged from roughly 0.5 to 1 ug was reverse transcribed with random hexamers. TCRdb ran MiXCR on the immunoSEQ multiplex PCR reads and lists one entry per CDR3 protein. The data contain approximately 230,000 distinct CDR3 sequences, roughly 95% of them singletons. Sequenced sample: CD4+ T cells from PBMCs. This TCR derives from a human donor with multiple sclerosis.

The CDR3: CAAGPSYEQYF. As DNA, the CDR3 is TGTGCCGCCGGCCCCAGCTACGAGCAGTACTTC. The V call is TRBV10-3, the J call TRBJ2-7, with D unresolved. The CDR3 contains 11 residues. Germline CDR1 reads ENHRY; CDR2 reads SYGVKD. The V gene lost 11 bases and the J gene lost 3 bases, with 11 bases spanning the gap.